Reported below is one T cell receptor beta chain. The germline CDR1 and CDR2 sequences are DFQATT and SNEGSKA (reference sequence). CDR3 size: 14 residues. The V end was cut by 1 base, the J end by 5 bases, with 15 bases between. The sample originates from a study of CD8 T cells in ankylosing spondylitis. TCRdb re-derived calls from the 5' RACE reads in MiXCR, one entry per CDR3 protein. The table records 84,000 or so distinct CDR3 sequences, around 30% of them present only once. The sample consisted of blood, either unsorted or a sorted T cell fraction (not recorded which). This clonotype was sampled from a male donor with ankylosing spondylitis or in good health (not recorded which). The rearrangement uses TRBV20-1 and TRBJ2-7; D possibly matches TRBD1 or TRBD2 (5 bases each). The DNA for the CDR3 is TGCAGTGCTAGAGTTGAGGGGCGCGACCACGAGCAGTACTTC. Translating gives CSARVEGRDHEQYF.